This TCR beta chain was observed in a study of T cell responses to AZD1222 COVID-19 vaccine. Generated by immunoSEQ multiplex PCR, the TCRdb table keeps only in-frame clones and is missing some. The sample yields roughly 53,000 clones, 70% to 85% seen once. The study's findings and limits: Two doses of AZD1222 preceded a rise in Spike-specific TCR breadth and depth. Only 6 or 7 individuals given AZD1222 were seropositive at baseline. Possibly, clonal diversity was underestimated; donors were largely white British and included more females.

Turning to this clone: Its specificity is not known.

This CDR3 has 14 amino acids. The V and J ends lost 6 bases and 2 bases, in that order; junction bases with no gene match: 7. Per the germline V gene, CDR1 is SNHLY and CDR2 is FYNNEI. The J gene is TRBJ2-7, the V gene TRBV2; 7 bases are shared with TRBD1. The specimen was peripheral blood, collected on day 0 of AZD1222 vaccination. The source of this sequence is an adult in good health. CDR3 amino acids: CASRGDSETYEQYF. CDR3 coding DNA: TGTGCCAGCAGGGGGGACAGCGAAACCTACGAGCAGTACTTC.